Below, 8 T cell receptor beta chains from the same sample are listed, as sequenced in a study of neurological immune-mediated disorders. Time point of the sample: longitudinal time-point 3. TCRdb ran MiXCR on the 5' RACE reads and lists one entry per CDR3 protein. This table has roughly 48,000 distinct CDR3 sequences, 10% to 15% appearing once. The sequenced sample was PBMCs. The receptors shown here come from a male donor with HTLV-1-associated myelopathy (HAM/TSP).

This clonotype appeared many times. The CDR3: CASSPPPRLAGAETQYF. The CDR3 nucleotides are TGTGCCAGCAGCCCTCCCCCACGACTAGCGGGGGCAGAGACCCAGTACTTC. The chain couples TRBV7-2 to TRBJ2-5; TRBD2 agrees at 12 bases. CDR1 is SGHTA, CDR2 FQGNSA, per germline. CDR3 length equals 17 residues. Trimming removed 5 bases from V and 4 bases from J; junction bases left unmatched: 11.

This clonotype came up many times. The J gene is TRBJ2-3, the V gene TRBV7-2; no clear D gene. CDR3 length: 15 residues. V was shortened by 3 bases and J by 2 bases, with 12 bases between the two germline ends. Germline CDR1 SGHTA, CDR2 FQGNSA. The CDR3 protein is CASSFRGQFTDTQYF. Written as DNA, the CDR3 is TGTGCCAGCAGCTTTCGTGGTCAGTTCACAGATACGCAGTATTTT.

This clonotype was found many times. The V call is TRBV4-1, the J call TRBJ1-1, with no clear D. V dropped 0 bases and J dropped 5 bases, with 13 bases sitting between them. Germline CDR1 and CDR2: MGHRA and YSYEKL. This CDR3 region has 15 residues. The CDR3 loop reads CASSQEGKVGTEAFF. The CDR3 DNA sequence: TGCGCCAGCAGCCAAGAGGGAAAAGTGGGGACTGAAGCTTTCTTT.

Ten or more counts support this clonotype. The chain employs TRBV27 and TRBJ1-3, with D unresolved. CDR1 is MNHEY, CDR2 SMNVEV, per germline (reference sequence). Trimming left V 6 bases short and J 0 bases short, with 18 bases between. The CDR3 spans 17 residues. For the CDR3, the DNA is TGTGCCAGCAGCCCTCGGGGAGGTAGGAGCTCTGGAAACACCATATATTTT. As protein: CASSPRGGRSSGNTIYF.

This clonotype was recorded at least ten times. The chain is built from TRBV7-9 and TRBJ1-1; no reliable D call. Germline V gene data show CDR1 as SEHNR and CDR2 as FQNEAQ (reference sequence). There are 12 residues in the CDR3. Trimming took off 4 bases at V and 1 base at J, with 4 bases between the two ends. This chain's CDR3 is CASSSTNTEAFF. The CDR3 nucleotides are TGTGCCAGCAGCTCCACGAACACTGAAGCTTTCTTT.

The chain carries TRBV6-2 or TRBV6-3 and TRBJ2-1, with D perhaps TRBD2 (5 bases). The CDR3 contains 14 residues. V dropped 4 bases and J dropped 0 bases, with 7 bases sitting between them. CDR1 is MNHEY and CDR2 is SVGEGT in the germline V gene. The CDR3 DNA follows: TGTGCCAGCAGTTGGAGGAGCTCCTACAATGAGCAGTTCTTC. Its translation is CASSWRSSYNEQFF.

At least ten counts were recorded for this clonotype. This sequence joins TRBV27 and TRBJ2-1; D gene unclear. V dropped 8 bases and J dropped 3 bases, with 2 bases sitting between them. Germline loops: CDR1 MNHEY, CDR2 SMNVEV (reference sequence). The CDR3 length is 10 residues. The CDR3 loop is CASCYNEQFF. In DNA form, the CDR3 reads TGTGCCAGCTGCTACAATGAGCAGTTCTTC.

This clonotype was recorded many times. This rearrangement joins TRBV10-3 to TRBJ1-2, with TRBD1 as a possible D gene (5 bases). V gave up 0 bases and J gave up 6 bases, with 14 bases separating them. There are 15 residues in the CDR3. Germline V CDR1 and CDR2: ENHRY, SYGVKD. The CDR3: CAISESGGRDHGYTF. For the CDR3, the DNA is TGTGCCATCAGTGAGTCCGGAGGAAGGGACCATGGCTACACCTTC.